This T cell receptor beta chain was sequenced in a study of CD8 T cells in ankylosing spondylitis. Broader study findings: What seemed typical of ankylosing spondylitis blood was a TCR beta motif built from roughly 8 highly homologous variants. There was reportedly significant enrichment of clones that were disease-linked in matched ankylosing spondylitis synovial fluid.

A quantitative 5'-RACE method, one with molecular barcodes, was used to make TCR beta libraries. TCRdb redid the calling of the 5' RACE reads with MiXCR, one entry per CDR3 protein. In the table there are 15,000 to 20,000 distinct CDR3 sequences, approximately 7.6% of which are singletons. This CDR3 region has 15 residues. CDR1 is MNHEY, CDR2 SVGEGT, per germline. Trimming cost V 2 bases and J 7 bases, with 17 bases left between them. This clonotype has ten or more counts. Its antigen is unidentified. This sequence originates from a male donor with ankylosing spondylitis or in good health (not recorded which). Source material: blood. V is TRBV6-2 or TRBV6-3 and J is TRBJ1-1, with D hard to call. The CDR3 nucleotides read TGTGCCAGCAGTTACGGGTTAGGCAGAGCCTATGAAGCTTTCTTT. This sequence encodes CASSYGLGRAYEAFF.